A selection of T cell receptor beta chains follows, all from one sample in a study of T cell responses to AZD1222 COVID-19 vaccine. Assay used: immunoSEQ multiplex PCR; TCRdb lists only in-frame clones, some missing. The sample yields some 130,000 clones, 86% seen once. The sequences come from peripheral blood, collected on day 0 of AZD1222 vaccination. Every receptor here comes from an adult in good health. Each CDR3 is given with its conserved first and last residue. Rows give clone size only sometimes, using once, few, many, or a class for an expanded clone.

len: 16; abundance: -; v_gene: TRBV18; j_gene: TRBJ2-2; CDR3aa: CASSPPGWRGTGELFF
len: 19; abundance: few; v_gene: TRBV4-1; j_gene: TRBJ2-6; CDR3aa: CASLPGPGGVLAGANVLTF
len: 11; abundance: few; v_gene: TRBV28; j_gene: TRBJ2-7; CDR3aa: CSSGGTNEQYF
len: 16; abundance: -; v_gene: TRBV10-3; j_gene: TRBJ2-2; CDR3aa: CAISELSGGNTGELFF
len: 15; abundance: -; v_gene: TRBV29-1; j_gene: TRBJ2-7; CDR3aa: CSVFNSGQGRYEQYF
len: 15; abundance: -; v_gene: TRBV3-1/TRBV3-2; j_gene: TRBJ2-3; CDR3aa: CASSQDGLNTDTQYF
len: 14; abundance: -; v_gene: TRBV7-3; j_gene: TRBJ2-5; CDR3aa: CASSFVGEGETQYF
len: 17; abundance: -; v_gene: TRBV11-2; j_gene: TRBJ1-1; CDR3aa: CASSSRARTGRLGEAFF
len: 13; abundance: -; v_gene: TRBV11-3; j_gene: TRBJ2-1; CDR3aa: CASSLGLDNEQFF
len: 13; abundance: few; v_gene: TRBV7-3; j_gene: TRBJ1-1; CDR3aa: CASSLTRQGRAFF
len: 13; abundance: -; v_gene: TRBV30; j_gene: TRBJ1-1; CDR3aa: CAWIWGRNTEAFF
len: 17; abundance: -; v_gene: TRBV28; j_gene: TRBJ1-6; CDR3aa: CATRTLHREWGNSPLHF